One sample yielded the 30 T cell receptor beta chains listed below, sequenced in a study of blood T cell repertoires in COVID-19. Assay used: immunoSEQ multiplex PCR; TCRdb lists only in-frame clones, some missing. Of about 95,000 clones detected, more than 80% appear once; the ten largest clones hold 24%. The sequenced sample was peripheral blood. The receptors here all came from a human donor in a cohort sampled during active COVID-19.

This clone was detected only once. This chain links TRBV18 with TRBJ2-7; 12 bases map to TRBD1. Trimming at V came to 2 bases and at J to 5 bases, leaving 13 bases not matched to a gene. Looked up from germline, CDR1 is KGHSH and CDR2 is LQKENI. The CDR3 is made up of 18 amino acids. The CDR3 spells CASSPVSSQGTGGNEQYF. The CDR3 DNA sequence: TGTGCCAGCTCACCAGTTAGTTCCCAGGGGACAGGGGGCAACGAGCAGTACTTC.

The J gene is TRBJ2-3, the V gene TRBV5-1, with 9 bases identical to TRBD2. The CDR3 consists of 15 residues. Germline assignment: CDR1 SGHRS and CDR2 YFSETQ. The trim removed 3 bases at V and 0 bases at J, leaving 2 bases unmatched. CDR3 sequence: CASSSGLASTDTQYF. CDR3 nucleotide sequence: TGCGCCAGCAGCTCGGGACTAGCTAGCACAGATACGCAGTATTTT.

The rearrangement uses TRBV29-1 and TRBJ2-7; no reliable D call. The CDR3 is 14 residues long. Trimming removed 5 bases from V and 0 bases from J, with 14 bases in between. From germline, CDR1 is SQVTM and CDR2 ANQGSEA. The CDR3 DNA sequence: TGCAGCGTTCCTAGAGGCGGCGTCTCCTACGAGCAGTACTTC. Protein product: CSVPRGGVSYEQYF.

This sequence joins TRBV29-1 and TRBJ2-3; TRBD2 agrees at 11 bases. There are 15 residues in the CDR3. The V gene's germline CDR1 is SQVTM and CDR2 ANQGSEA. J was trimmed by 2 bases and V by 8 bases; bases with no gene match: 9. CDR3 in DNA: TGCAGCCTTCTAGCGGGAGGCCTCCTCACAGATACGCAGTATTTT. Residues: CSLLAGGLLTDTQYF.

This chain joins TRBV9 and TRBJ2-7; TRBD1 is a possible D gene (5 bases). CDR3 length equals 14 residues. CDR1 is SGDLS, CDR2 YYNGEE, per germline. Trimming stripped 0 bases from V and 1 base from J, with 8 bases between. The CDR3 is CASSVADSSYEQYF. DNA for the CDR3: TGTGCCAGCAGCGTAGCTGACAGTTCCTACGAGCAGTACTTC.

The chain carries TRBV7-2 and TRBJ2-1; no clear D gene. Germline CDR1 SGHTA, CDR2 FQGNSA. Trimming removed 0 bases from V and 0 bases from J, with 6 bases in between. The CDR3 has 15 amino acids. CDR3 residues: CASSLAPYSYNEQFF. The CDR3 nucleotides read TGTGCCAGCAGCTTAGCCCCTTACTCCTACAATGAGCAGTTCTTC.

V usage is TRBV2 and J usage is TRBJ1-5; TRBD1 matches at 7 bases. The CDR3 contains 16 residues. V was clipped by 6 bases and J by 2 bases; unmatched bases: 10. Germline V gene lookup returns CDR1 SNHLY and CDR2 FYNNEI. CDR3 amino acids: CASRHGTAGGNQPQHF. The DNA of the CDR3 is TGTGCCAGCAGACACGGGACAGCCGGGGGCAATCAGCCCCAGCATTTT.

V gene TRBV6-5 combines with J gene TRBJ2-7; TRBD1 agrees at 9 bases. Germline V gene sequence: CDR1 MNHEY, CDR2 SVGAGI. V was clipped by 6 bases and J by 3 bases; unmatched bases: 9. The CDR3 runs to 15 residues. The CDR3 nucleotides read TGTGCCAGCAGCGCCAAACCGGGACAGGGCTACGAGCAGTACTTC. It translates to CASSAKPGQGYEQYF.

CDR3 protein: CASSRDISGNTIYF. The CDR3 DNA reads TGCGCCAGCAGTCGGGATATTTCTGGAAACACCATATATTTT. The V gene is TRBV10-1, the J gene TRBJ1-3; D ambiguous. Germline V gives CDR1 WNHNN, CDR2 SYGVQD (reference sequence). V shed 5 bases and J shed 1 base, with 9 bases lying between them. This CDR3 has 14 residues.

V usage is TRBV7-9 and J usage is TRBJ2-3; D call uncertain. V was cut by 2 bases and J by 1 base, with 4 bases left in between. This CDR3 has 13 amino acids. Germline CDR1 reads SEHNR; CDR2 reads FQNEAQ (reference sequence). The CDR3 coding sequence is TGTGCCAGCAGCTTATATGGCACAGATACGCAGTATTTT. Translation gives CASSLYGTDTQYF.

This chain connects TRBV6-2 or TRBV6-3 to TRBJ1-2; 7 bases are shared with TRBD1. Unmatched junction bases numbered 4, after V lost 2 bases and J lost 4 bases. The CDR3 runs to 14 residues. Germline values: CDR1 MNHEY, CDR2 SVGEGT. The CDR3: CASSYAGTVYGYTF. CDR3 sequence (DNA): TGTGCCAGCAGTTACGCCGGGACAGTCTATGGCTACACCTTC.

The V and J genes are TRBV18 and TRBJ2-6; TRBD2 is a possible D gene (6 bases). The CDR3 is 18 amino acids. Trimming took off 3 bases at V and 0 bases at J, with 15 bases between the two ends. CDR1 is KGHSH, CDR2 LQKENI, per germline. The CDR3 sequence is CASSPGTPLSSGANVLTF. The CDR3 nucleotides are TGTGCCAGCTCACCCGGGACTCCTCTAAGCTCTGGGGCCAACGTCCTGACTTTC.

The chain links TRBV4-3 to TRBJ1-4; a weak D match, TRBD1 (6 bases). CDR1 and CDR2 from the germline V gene are LGHNA and YSLEER. V was cut by 1 base and J by 2 bases, with 11 bases left in between. The CDR3 totals 16 residues. The CDR3 DNA is TGCGCCAGCAGCCAAGGAGGGGGTTGGACTAATGAAAAACTGTTTTTT. As protein: CASSQGGGWTNEKLFF.

The V call is TRBV24-1, the J call TRBJ2-1, with 7 bases fitting TRBD2. The J segment lost 0 bases and the V segment lost 7 bases, leaving 8 bases of the junction unmatched. Germline CDR1 reads KGHDR; CDR2 reads SFDVKD. This CDR3 contains 16 residues. In DNA, the CDR3 is TGTGCCACCAGCAGAGGCGGGGGACCCTCCTACAATGAGCAGTTCTTC. It translates to CATSRGGGPSYNEQFF.

This chain connects TRBV21-1 to TRBJ1-2; TRBD1 is taken as the D call from the table, unchecked against the DNA. TRBV21-1 is a pseudogene. The CDR3 consists of 23 residues. CDR3 protein: CASSNQLRCRRDGGTGLNYGYTF. The CDR3 DNA follows: TGTGCCAGCAGCAACCAATTGCGCTGTCGGAGGGATGGGGGGACAGGGCTTAACTATGGCTACACCTTC.

This clone was observed a handful of times. V and J are TRBV7-9 and TRBJ1-2; D is unresolved. Trimming cost V 5 bases and J 6 bases, with 7 bases left between them. This CDR3 has 11 residues. CDR1 is SEHNR, CDR2 FQNEAQ, per germline (reference sequence). The CDR3 loop reads CASSASDGYTF. CDR3 DNA sequence: TGTGCCAGCAGCGCCAGTGATGGCTACACCTTC.

This rearrangement joins TRBV6-5 to TRBJ2-5; D perhaps matches TRBD2 (5 bases). Between the trimmed V and J ends, which lost 5 bases and 5 bases, there was a span of 18 bases. This CDR3 is 15 amino acids long. Germline V gene data show CDR1 as MNHEY and CDR2 as SVGAGI. The CDR3 nucleotides read TGTGCCAGCAGTACCGGACTTCGGCCCGGGGAGACCCAGTACTTC. Amino acid sequence: CASSTGLRPGETQYF.

The rearrangement uses TRBV5-1 and TRBJ2-3; no definite D call. The germline CDR1 and CDR2 sequences are SGHRS and YFSETQ. Trimming cost V 4 bases and J 5 bases, with 11 bases left between them. The CDR3 spans 13 residues. The chain's CDR3 is CASSTQLVDTQYF. The CDR3 coding sequence is TGCGCCAGCAGCACCCAACTGGTAGATACGCAGTATTTT.

The chain employs TRBV5-1 and TRBJ2-1, with 7 nucleotides matching TRBD1. The V gene's germline CDR1 is SGHRS and CDR2 YFSETQ. This CDR3 region has 12 residues. V shed 4 bases, J shed 8 bases, and the junction held 3 bases outside the gene matches. Here the CDR3 reads CASSGDSYEQFF. CDR3 nucleotide sequence: TGCGCCAGCAGCGGGGACAGCTATGAGCAGTTCTTC.

The chain links TRBV19 to TRBJ1-1; possibly TRBD1 for D (6 bases). V lost 7 bases, J lost 1 base, and 13 bases lay in between. The CDR3 consists of 14 residues. Germline V gives CDR1 LNHDA, CDR2 SQIVND (reference sequence). CDR3 sequence (DNA): TGTGCCAGTATCCAAACAGGGAGGAACACTGAAGCTTTCTTT. Amino acids: CASIQTGRNTEAFF.

The chain has TRBV2 and TRBJ2-1; 12 nucleotides line up with TRBD2. In germline, CDR1 is SNHLY, CDR2 FYNNEI. The CDR3 length is 14 residues. The V and J ends lost 7 bases and 8 bases, in that order; junction bases with no gene match: 6. This chain's CDR3 is CASNRLAGADEQFF. The DNA of the CDR3 is TGTGCCAGCAATCGACTAGCGGGAGCCGATGAGCAGTTCTTC.

The chain recombines TRBV7-9 with TRBJ1-5; D is ambiguous. This CDR3 comprises 12 residues. Germline CDR1 is SEHNR and CDR2 is FQNEAQ (reference sequence). V lost 8 bases and J 5 bases, leaving 10 bases between the germline ends. The CDR3 here is CASSLTDQPQHF. DNA of the CDR3: TGTGCCAGCTCGCTTACTGATCAGCCCCAGCATTTT.

The CDR3, as DNA: TGTGCCAGCAGCTTAGGAGCGGTTTTCGGAACTAATGAAAAACTGTTTTTT. Its translation is CASSLGAVFGTNEKLFF. The gene calls are TRBV7-9 and TRBJ1-4; D remains ambiguous. CDR3 length: 17 amino acids. Germline V gives CDR1 SEHNR, CDR2 FQNEAQ (reference sequence). Trimming removed 1 base at V and 1 base at J, with 13 bases between.

The V and J genes are TRBV27 and TRBJ2-7; D unclear. V lost 4 bases, J lost 1 base, and 11 bases lay in between. The length of the CDR3 is 14 residues. In germline, CDR1 is MNHEY, CDR2 SMNVEV (reference sequence). Here the CDR3 DNA reads TGTGCCAGCAGTTCCGTCCCAGGATCCTACGAGCAGTACTTC. It translates to CASSSVPGSYEQYF.

The chain joins TRBV3-1 (or the pseudogene TRBV3-2) to TRBJ2-5; no clear D gene. The length of the CDR3 is 13 residues. Germline CDR1 LGHDT, CDR2 YNNKEL (reference sequence). V lost 2 bases to trimming and J lost 5 bases, with 9 bases between them. In nucleotides, the CDR3 is TGTGCCAGCAGCCAACCTCCCGGGGAGACCCAGTACTTC. This codes for CASSQPPGETQYF.

The chain recombines TRBV5-1 with TRBJ1-4; 8 nucleotides match TRBD1. With V trimmed by 5 bases and J by 3 bases, 6 bases remained unmatched. The CDR3 has 15 residues. The germline CDR1 and CDR2 sequences are SGHRS and YFSETQ. The CDR3 spells CASRPQGASNEKLFF. CDR3 coding DNA: TGCGCCAGCAGACCTCAGGGGGCGTCTAATGAAAAACTGTTTTTT.

This chain uses TRBV2 with TRBJ1-2, with a possible D match to TRBD1 (5 bases). V shed 3 bases and J shed 2 bases, with 7 bases lying between them. This CDR3 has 13 residues. Germline CDR1 reads SNHLY; CDR2 reads FYNNEI. CDR3 amino acids: CASSEQGNYGYTF. In DNA form, the CDR3 reads TGTGCCAGCAGTGAGCAGGGCAACTATGGCTACACCTTC.

This chain links TRBV6-2 or TRBV6-3 with TRBJ1-1; 7 positions agree with TRBD1. Germline V gene lookup returns CDR1 MNHEY and CDR2 SVGEGT. There are 13 residues in the CDR3. J lost 7 bases, V lost 5 bases, and 7 bases had no gene match. CDR3 DNA sequence: TGTGCCAGCAGTCAAGGGGGCGGTGGTGAAGCTTTCTTT. This translates into CASSQGGGGEAFF.

The chain is built from TRBV28 and TRBJ2-1; tentatively, D is TRBD1 (6 bases). Germline V gene lookup returns CDR1 MDHEN and CDR2 SYDVKM. CDR3 length: 15 residues. V lost 5 bases, J lost 2 bases, and 13 bases lay in between. This CDR3 reads CASSKGDGTYNEQFF. The CDR3 bases are TGTGCCAGCAGTAAGGGGGACGGTACCTACAATGAGCAGTTCTTC. Filled out from reference TRBV28 and TRBJ2-1, the complete variable domain reads DVKVTQSSRYLVKRTGEKVFLECVQDMDHENMFWYRQDPGLGLRLIYFSYDVKMKEKGDIPEGYSVSREKKERFSLILESASTNQTSMYLCASSKGDGTYNEQFFGPGTRLTVL.

The rearrangement joins TRBV7-2 to TRBJ1-6; the D gene is possibly TRBD1 (5 bases). Trimming shortened V by 6 bases and J by 0 bases, and 12 bases separated the two germline ends. Germline V gene lookup returns CDR1 SGHTA and CDR2 FQGNSA. This CDR3 contains 16 residues. The CDR3 loop reads CASRLGGSSYNSPLHF. For the CDR3, the DNA is TGTGCCAGCAGACTCGGGGGGAGCTCCTATAATTCACCCCTCCACTTT.